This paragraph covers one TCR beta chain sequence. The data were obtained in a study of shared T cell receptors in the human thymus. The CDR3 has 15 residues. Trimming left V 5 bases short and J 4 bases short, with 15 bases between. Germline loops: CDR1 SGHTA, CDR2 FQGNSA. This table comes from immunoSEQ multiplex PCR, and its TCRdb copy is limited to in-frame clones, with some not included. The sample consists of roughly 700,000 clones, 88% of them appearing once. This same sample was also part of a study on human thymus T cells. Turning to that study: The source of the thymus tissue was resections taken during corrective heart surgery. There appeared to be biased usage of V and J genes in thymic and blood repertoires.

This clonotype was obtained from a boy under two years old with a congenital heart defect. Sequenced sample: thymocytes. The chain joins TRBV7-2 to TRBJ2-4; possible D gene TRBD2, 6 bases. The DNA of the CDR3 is TGTGCCAGCAGCAAGACTAGAGAGGGGAAAAACATTCAGTACTTC. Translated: CASSKTREGKNIQYF.